These T cell receptor beta chains were read from a single sample in a study of T cell responses to AZD1222 COVID-19 vaccine. The data were produced by immunoSEQ multiplex PCR, yet TCRdb's version contains in-frame clones alone and is incomplete. This table has some 120,000 clones, roughly 93% appearing once. The sample consisted of peripheral blood, taken 28 days after the second AZD1222 dose. These TCRs come from an adult who received the AZD1222 COVID-19 vaccine. Each CDR3 is given with its conserved first and last residue. Each record gives: J gene, V gene, CDR3 protein.

J gene: TRBJ2-7; V gene: TRBV16; CDR3 protein: CASSQGQGPAYEQYF
J gene: TRBJ2-1; V gene: TRBV28; CDR3 protein: CASVTSLDNEQFF
J gene: TRBJ2-1; V gene: TRBV4-2; CDR3 protein: CASSQSGTSSYNEQFF
J gene: TRBJ1-3; V gene: TRBV28; CDR3 protein: CASRIGQGTAGNTIYF
J gene: TRBJ1-2; V gene: TRBV14; CDR3 protein: CASSPQTGAGYTF
J gene: TRBJ1-6; V gene: TRBV6-5; CDR3 protein: CASSYRGRGQSPLHF
J gene: TRBJ1-5; V gene: TRBV28; CDR3 protein: CASSRDRGGNQPQHF
J gene: TRBJ1-5; V gene: TRBV6-1; CDR3 protein: CASSEGREVYQPQHF
J gene: TRBJ1-2; V gene: TRBV6-5; CDR3 protein: CASSYHGTGGDGYTF
J gene: TRBJ2-7; V gene: TRBV13; CDR3 protein: CASSHRLSGRDEQYF
J gene: TRBJ2-3; V gene: TRBV5-3; CDR3 protein: CARSPSRKTSGSTDTQYF
J gene: TRBJ2-3; V gene: TRBV5-1; CDR3 protein: CASSLVQQGSDTQYF
J gene: TRBJ2-7; V gene: TRBV15; CDR3 protein: CATSRDIRYEQYF
J gene: TRBJ1-3; V gene: TRBV21-1; CDR3 protein: CASSKETGRSGNTIYF
J gene: TRBJ2-1; V gene: TRBV3-1/TRBV3-2; CDR3 protein: CASSQGEGRFF
J gene: TRBJ2-1; V gene: TRBV6-4; CDR3 protein: CASSDSRGGPAEQFF
J gene: TRBJ2-7; V gene: TRBV28; CDR3 protein: CASSRQGYTYEQYF
J gene: TRBJ2-7; V gene: TRBV29-1; CDR3 protein: CSVESPGASYEQYF
J gene: TRBJ1-5; V gene: TRBV5-1; CDR3 protein: CASSTGTGVQPQHF
J gene: TRBJ1-1; V gene: TRBV3-1/TRBV3-2; CDR3 protein: CASSQDWEGRGTEAFF
J gene: TRBJ1-1; V gene: TRBV5-1; CDR3 protein: CASSYPGEGTEAFF
J gene: TRBJ1-2; V gene: TRBV5-6; CDR3 protein: CASSLLQVYGYTF
J gene: TRBJ1-3; V gene: TRBV28; CDR3 protein: CASRQGAYGNTIYF